The 16 T cell receptor beta chains given below trace back to one sample, sequenced in a study of cytomegalovirus exposure and HLA in healthy donors. Profiling relied on immunoSEQ multiplex PCR, and the TCRdb table lists in-frame clones only, not all of them. The table includes roughly 90,000 clones, 85% detected once. The sequenced sample consisted of PBMCs. These receptors were taken from a man younger than 35 in good health and CMV-seropositive.

The chain recombines TRBV4-1 with TRBJ2-1; a possible D gene is TRBD2 (6 bases). The V gene's germline CDR1 is MGHRA and CDR2 YSYEKL. V dropped 0 bases and J dropped 4 bases, with 10 bases sitting between them. The CDR3 contains 15 residues. Here the CDR3 reads CASSQELAYYNEQFF. DNA of the CDR3: TGCGCCAGCAGCCAAGAACTAGCATATTACAATGAGCAGTTCTTC.

The chain couples TRBV21-1 to TRBJ2-7; the table's TRBD1 call for D was not verified on the DNA. TRBV21-1 is given as a pseudogene. CDR3 length: 16 residues. CDR3 in DNA: TGTGCCAGCAGCACGGGACAGGGGAACACCTCCTACGAGCAGTACTTC. This translates into CASSTGQGNTSYEQYF.

The chain uses TRBV7-9 and TRBJ1-5, with 10 bases matching TRBD1. The V gene end was trimmed by 1 base and the J gene end by 7 bases; junction bases not matched to a gene: 7. In germline, CDR1 is SEHNR, CDR2 FQNEAQ (reference sequence). This CDR3 comprises 16 residues. The CDR3 spells CASSLGTGGMEQPQHF. In DNA form, the CDR3 reads TGTGCCAGCAGCTTAGGGACAGGGGGAATGGAACAGCCCCAGCATTTT.

The genes are TRBV5-6 and TRBJ1-1; perhaps TRBD1 as D (5 bases). The CDR3 is 18 amino acids. The V and J ends lost 0 bases and 2 bases respectively, with 20 bases between them. The germline V gene encodes CDR1 SGHDT and CDR2 YYEEEE. CDR3 residues: CASSLVGWQGRTNTEAFF. The CDR3, as DNA: TGTGCCAGCAGCTTGGTGGGATGGCAGGGTCGTACCAACACTGAAGCTTTCTTT.

V and J are TRBV10-3 and TRBJ2-1; 10 bases align to TRBD2. Germline V lookup: CDR1 ENHRY, CDR2 SYGVKD. The CDR3 sequence is 14 residues long. The trim removed 9 bases at V and 6 bases at J, leaving 8 bases unmatched. This chain's CDR3 is CAIAGTSDFNEQFF. For the CDR3, the DNA is TGTGCCATTGCCGGGACTAGCGACTTCAATGAGCAGTTCTTC.

The table lists this clone with a count of one. V usage is TRBV6-5 and J usage is TRBJ2-6; TRBD1 is a possible D gene (6 bases). The germline V gene encodes CDR1 MNHEY and CDR2 SVGAGI. Between the trimmed V and J ends, which lost 6 bases and 1 base, there was a span of 10 bases. This CDR3 has 15 residues. The CDR3 is CASSLTGSGANVLTF. The CDR3 DNA sequence: TGTGCCAGCAGCCTAACAGGGTCTGGGGCCAACGTCCTGACTTTC.

This chain uses TRBV15 with TRBJ2-1, with 8 nucleotides matching TRBD2. The CDR3 totals 16 residues. Germline V lookup: CDR1 LNHNV, CDR2 YYDKDF (reference sequence). With V trimmed by 3 bases and J by 5 bases, 9 bases remained unmatched. Here the CDR3 DNA reads TGTGCCACCAGCAGTGCCGGGAGGGTGGGGAACAATGAGCAGTTCTTC. This codes for CATSSAGRVGNNEQFF.

The CDR3 DNA follows: TGTGCCTGGAGTATTTATAGTGGCTACACCTTC. The encoded protein is CAWSIYSGYTF. The chain combines TRBV30 with TRBJ1-2; D unclear. The V gene lost 2 bases and the J gene lost 7 bases, with 8 bases spanning the gap. Germline V gene data show CDR1 as GTSNPN and CDR2 as SVGIG (reference sequence). The CDR3 is 11 amino acids.

V and J are TRBV2 and TRBJ2-5; a possible D gene is TRBD2 (7 bases). From germline, CDR1 is SNHLY and CDR2 FYNNEI. The V end was cut by 7 bases, the J end by 5 bases, with 17 bases between. The CDR3 is 14 residues long. CDR3 DNA: TGTGCCAGCACTCTAGGGGGGGGAGGGGAGACCCAGTACTTC. Amino acid sequence: CASTLGGGGETQYF.

This rearrangement joins TRBV15 to TRBJ1-2; 12 bases map to TRBD1. CDR3 length: 17 residues. Germline CDR1 is LNHNV and CDR2 is YYDKDF (reference sequence). V shed 1 base, J shed 6 bases, and the junction held 9 bases outside the gene matches. The chain's CDR3 is CATSRGGQGAIWNGYTF. CDR3 sequence (DNA): TGTGCCACCAGCAGAGGGGGACAGGGGGCTATTTGGAATGGCTACACCTTC.

J is TRBJ2-2 and V is TRBV7-3; D perhaps matches TRBD2 (6 bases). The CDR3 runs to 15 residues. Germline V CDR1 and CDR2: SGHTA, FQGTGA. V was shortened by 4 bases and J by 4 bases, with 13 bases between the two germline ends. DNA for the CDR3: TGTGCCAGCAGCTCACCCCGCGGGGTCACCGGGGAGCTGTTTTTT. Its translation is CASSSPRGVTGELFF.

The chain carries TRBV15 and TRBJ2-1; 10 nucleotides match TRBD2. Per germline, CDR1 LNHNV and CDR2 YYDKDF (reference sequence). The CDR3 loop spans 21 amino acids. V dropped 0 bases and J dropped 0; count of bases not matched to a gene: 14. The CDR3 nucleotides are TGTGCCACCAGCAGAGATCGGATAGCGGGAGGAATTAGGAACTCCTACAATGAGCAGTTCTTC. It translates to CATSRDRIAGGIRNSYNEQFF.

CDR3 DNA sequence: TGTGCCAGCAGTTACCAGACTGGAAACAATGAGCAGTTCTTC. Encoded protein: CASSYQTGNNEQFF. The chain links TRBV6-5 to TRBJ2-1; D is undetermined. Germline values: CDR1 MNHEY, CDR2 SVGAGI. V lost 2 bases to trimming and J lost 5 bases, with 10 bases between them. The CDR3 totals 14 residues.

The chain has TRBV19 and TRBJ2-6; 7 bases line up with TRBD1. This CDR3 is 17 amino acids long. With V trimmed by 5 bases and J by 0 bases, 7 bases remained unmatched. Germline V gene data show CDR1 as LNHDA and CDR2 as SQIVND (reference sequence). In DNA form, the CDR3 reads TGTGCCAGTAGTCGACCGGGACAGTTCTCTGGGGCCAACGTCCTGACTTTC. It yields the protein CASSRPGQFSGANVLTF.

The chain carries TRBV5-4 and TRBJ2-3, with TRBD2 identical over 8 bases. Trimming took 6 bases from V and 7 from J; bases not matched to a gene: 10. This CDR3 spans 14 amino acids. Germline V gene data show CDR1 as SGHNT and CDR2 as YYREEE (reference sequence). CDR3 DNA sequence: TGTGCCAGCAAAACTGAGCGGGAGTCCCATACGCAGTATTTT. It encodes CASKTERESHTQYF.

The V call is TRBV28, the J call TRBJ1-4; D perhaps matches TRBD1 (5 bases). From germline, CDR1 is MDHEN and CDR2 SYDVKM. V lost 2 bases and J 8 bases, leaving 15 bases between the germline ends. This CDR3 is built from 15 residues. CDR3 DNA sequence: TGTGCCAGCAGTTTAGGGGGGAATCAAAAGGAAAAACTGTTTTTT. This gives the protein CASSLGGNQKEKLFF.